This T cell receptor beta chain originates from a study of blood T cells in healthy people across ages (dated by TCRdb to the mid-2010s). Regarding the research as a whole: Template switching captured roughly one uniquely barcoded TCR beta cDNA molecule per two T cells in model experiments. Four age groups were formed from the donors: young (average approximately 16 years), middle-aged (approximately 40), aged (62) and long-lived (roughly 81). The study measured age-related changes in TCR beta repertoire diversity using deep sequencing normalized with unique cDNA molecular identifiers. Using the same blood draw, the study looked at two additional independent replicas of 1 million unique cDNA reads for two donors, one aged 18 to 30 and the other aged 80 or older. To avoid experimental bias, donors of different ages were distributed randomly across sequencing lanes. Study-wide findings and limitations: Observed TCR beta diversity per million T cells fell roughly linearly with age, and a significant reduction was already apparent by age around 44. Donor CMV infection status was unknown, potentially confounding age-related changes in expanded clonotypes. The percentage of naive T cells measured by flow cytometry correlated strongly with observed TCR beta diversity. Estimates of total diversity based on one million sequenced T cells were regarded as lower bounds and as underestimates. Compared with the aged group, the long-lived group had more naive CD4+ T cells, fewer expanded clones and increased TCR diversity, a pattern suggesting age selection. Bulk unsorted PBMC profiling prevented conclusive comparison of naive and antigen-experienced compartments.

Systemically healthy Caucasian individuals from Russia, some 36 in total and aged about 6 to 100 years, were included as donors. Each donor gave 8 to 10 milliliters of peripheral blood, drawn into EDTA-treated Vacutainer tubes. Ficoll-Paque density-gradient centrifugation was used to isolate PBMCs, with at least 6.5 million per sample. Total RNA, at least 5 micrograms per sample, was extracted from PBMCs with Trizol reagent. For every donor, an aliquot of PBMCs went through flow cytometry to measure the percentages of naive CD45RAhigh/CD27high T cells. This clonotype was recorded a few times. The specificity of this receptor is unknown. Base qualities are missing; no much larger clone stands one base away. Library preparation employed 5' RACE. Sequencing relied on an Illumina HiSeq 2500. The second PCR ran for roughly 6 to 11 cycles and used a J-beta primer mix along with a sample-barcoded 5' primer. A template-switch 5' adaptor carrying 12 random nucleotides introduced a unique molecular identifier onto each TCR beta cDNA molecule. Each sample yielded at least 3 million CDR3-containing paired-end reads. First-strand cDNA was synthesized from all RNA with the Mint cDNA synthesis kit, primed by a TRBC-specific oligonucleotide. All cDNA was treated with uracil-DNA glycosylase and then went through a first 18-cycle PCR with the universal primers M1SS and BC2_uni_R. For the original study's pipeline: For normalization, 1 million high-quality reads, each with a distinct molecular identifier, were randomly selected from each sample. Reads sharing molecular identifiers were discarded rather than binned into consensus sequences. MiTCR, with a Q25 quality threshold and the strictest error-elimination algorithm, was used for CDR3 identification, clonotype clustering and error correction. A nonparametric unseen species model using Euler transformation provided a lower-bound estimate of total TCR beta diversity. The public sequencing data were trimmed at Q25 with fastp and processed into clonotypes with MiXCR by TCRdb, which kept only in-frame beta chains. When rows share a CDR3 protein, they turn into one entry using the most common DNA and genes. The V and J calls here are based on TCRdb, not the publication. The sample profile shows approximately 850,000 distinct CDR3 sequences; approximately 44% of them were found once. The ten largest account for around 21% of the sample.

The source is a man in his 60s in good health. Sequencing was performed on blood.

The CDR3 protein sequence reads: CASSDRGTSYEQYF. The DNA is TGTGCCAGCAGCGATAGGGGCACTTCCTACGAGCAGTACTTC. The V and J genes are TRBV3-1 and TRBJ2-7; the D region possibly corresponds to TRBD1 (5 bases align). Between the V and J ends, shortened by 5 bases and 1 base respectively, the junction contains 12 bases. Taken from the germline V gene (reference sequence), the CDR1 and CDR2 loops are LGHDT and YNNKEL. Measured from the cysteine to the phenylalanine, the CDR3 is 14 residues long. Only the CDR3 portion is preserved as DNA: 42 bases, with reading frame beginning at the first base.